The 9 T cell receptor beta chains reported below all come from one sample, sequenced in a study of read filtering for tumor transcriptome and immune sequencing. The library was built from about 400 ng RNA with molecular barcoded adaptors for alpha/delta and beta/gamma chains. TCRdb processed the reads anew with MiXCR; each CDR3 protein has one entry. The table has 100,000 to 150,000 distinct CDR3 sequences, about an eighth seen once. Sequencing was performed on a population of CD138-negative cells sorted from bone marrow. Receptors originate from a donor older than 35 with multiple myeloma.

At least ten counts were recorded for this clonotype. This chain joins TRBV15 and TRBJ2-3; D tentatively reads TRBD1 or TRBD2 (5 bases each). CDR3 length: 15 residues. V was cut by 0 bases and J by 4 bases, with 11 bases left in between. Germline V gene lookup returns CDR1 LNHNV and CDR2 YYDKDF (reference sequence). This CDR3 is CATSRDPVGADTQYF. For the CDR3, the DNA is TGTGCCACCAGCAGAGATCCAGTGGGGGCAGATACGCAGTATTTT.

As to this clonotype: This likely reflects a read error, since a far larger clone is one base away. This chain uses TRBV12-3 or TRBV12-4 with TRBJ1-5; D is uncertain. The CDR3 runs 14 residues. CDR3 in DNA: TGTCCCAGCAGTTTAGGAGGAGGCAATCAGCCCCAGCATTTT. It translates to CPSSLGGGNQPQHF.

This chain links TRBV7-9 with TRBJ2-2, with unresolved D. V was shortened by 7 bases and J by 5 bases, with 11 bases between the two germline ends. This CDR3 contains 13 residues. Germline V gene sequence: CDR1 SEHNR, CDR2 FQNEAQ (reference sequence). The CDR3 reads CASTFEQTGELFF. As DNA, the CDR3 is TGTGCCAGCACCTTTGAACAGACCGGGGAGCTGTTTTTT.

Many counts were recorded for this clonotype. The rearrangement joins TRBV9 to TRBJ2-7; TRBD1 or TRBD2 may be the D gene (7 bases each). CDR3 size: 17 residues. V lost 0 bases and J lost 1, with 17 bases in between. Germline CDR1 is SGDLS and CDR2 is YYNGEE. This CDR3 reads CASSVEGGGTASYEQYF. The CDR3 nucleotides are TGTGCCAGCAGCGTAGAGGGAGGGGGGACAGCATCCTACGAGCAGTACTTC.

Comments on this clonotype: Just one base apart from a much larger clone, this may be a read error. The J gene is TRBJ1-5, the V gene TRBV20-1, with D tentatively TRBD1 (6 bases). The CDR3 is 16 residues long. Germline values: CDR1 DFQATT, CDR2 SNEGSKA (reference sequence). For the CDR3, the DNA is TGCAGTGCTGGAGATAGGGGGAGAGGACGCAATCAGCCCCAGCATTTT. Its translation: CSAGDRGRGRNQPQHF.

This clonotype was recorded many times. The chain employs TRBV30 and TRBJ2-7; TRBD1 aligns across 8 bases. The CDR3 loop spans 15 amino acids. V was pared by 4 bases and J by 2 bases, with 10 bases of the junction left unmatched. Germline lookup yields CDR1 GTSNPN and CDR2 SVGIG (reference sequence). CDR3 protein: CAWTGTGASAYEQYF. The DNA of the CDR3 is TGTGCCTGGACCGGGACAGGAGCTTCAGCCTACGAGCAGTACTTC.

This clonotype was seen at least ten times. The chain couples TRBV7-2 to TRBJ2-1; possibly TRBD1 for D (5 bases). Per germline, CDR1 SGHTA and CDR2 FQGNSA. V lost 4 bases, J lost 11 bases, and 21 bases lay in between. There are 15 residues in the CDR3. The CDR3 region has the DNA TGTGCCAGCAGCTCGAGGCTCGGCGAGGCAGGGAAGCAGTTCTTC. It translates to CASSSRLGEAGKQFF.

This clonotype was seen many times. The V and J genes are TRBV5-1 and TRBJ2-5, with D uncertain. The V end lost 1 base, the J end lost 2 bases, and 9 bases lay between the germline ends. Germline V gene lookup returns CDR1 SGHRS and CDR2 YFSETQ. There are 14 residues in the CDR3. The CDR3 is CASSLQAVQETQYF. CDR3 sequence (DNA): TGCGCCAGCAGCTTGCAGGCGGTACAAGAGACCCAGTACTTC.

Only a few counts were recorded for this clonotype. One base away lies a much larger clone, so this may be a sequencing read error. The chain uses TRBV7-6 and TRBJ2-7, with D possibly being TRBD1 or TRBD2 (5 bases each). CDR3 length: 16 residues. Per the germline V gene, CDR1 is SGHVS and CDR2 is FNYEAQ. In DNA, the CDR3 is TGTGCCAGCAGCTTAGCCTCCGGGACCCTTGGATACGGGCAGTACTTC. Translating it yields CASSLASGTLGYGQYF.